These 27 T cell receptor beta chains were all obtained from the same sample, sequenced in a study of T cells in Graves' hyperthyroidism and ophthalmopathy. Amplification of TCR beta CDR3 regions was performed using RNA transcripts as template. First-round RT-PCR of the TCR CDR3 relied on the HTBI primer set. A single record per CDR3 protein comes from TCRdb applying MiXCR to the multiplex PCR reads. Of over 650,000 distinct CDR3 sequences in the sample, just under 45% were seen once. Specimen: peripheral blood or thyroid tissue (not recorded which). The source of these receptors is an adult man with Graves' disease, either hyperthyroidism or ophthalmopathy (not recorded which).

In its sample, this clonotype was seen many times. The CDR3, as DNA: TGCGCCAGCAGGGACAGACCCTACGAGCAGTACTTC. Amino acids: CASRDRPYEQYF. V usage is TRBV10-2 and J usage is TRBJ2-7, with a weak D call TRBD1 (6 bases). The CDR3 runs 12 residues. V lost 6 bases and J lost 2, with 8 bases in between. Germline CDR1 WSHSY, CDR2 SAAADI.

The chain combines TRBV2 with TRBJ1-4; TRBD1 aligns across 10 bases. This CDR3 comprises 17 residues. Germline CDR1 and CDR2: SNHLY and FYNNEI. The trim removed 7 bases at V and 0 bases at J, leaving 8 bases unmatched. CDR3 loop: CASIATGTGATNEKLFF. CDR3 nucleotide sequence: TGTGCCAGCATCGCGACCGGGACAGGGGCAACTAATGAAAAACTGTTTTTT.

This clonotype was seen a few times. The V gene is TRBV19, the J gene TRBJ1-1; 7 bases line up with TRBD1. The germline gives CDR1 LNHDA, CDR2 SQIVND (reference sequence). After removal of 0 bases from V and 1 base from J, the junction contained 2 bases not matched to a gene. The CDR3 consists of 15 residues. For the CDR3, the DNA is TGTGCCAGTAGTATAGACAGGGGGAGGAACACTGAAGCTTTCTTT. Its translation: CASSIDRGRNTEAFF.

This clonotype was seen just once. V usage is TRBV9 and J usage is TRBJ1-4; perhaps TRBD1 as D (5 bases). The CDR3 runs to 12 residues. Deletions cut 3 bases from V and 11 bases from J, with 11 bases between. CDR1 and CDR2 from the germline V gene are SGDLS and YYNGEE. CDR3 bases: TGTGCCAGCAGCGGACCCCGGGGGAAACTGTTTTTT. This gives the protein CASSGPRGKLFF.

This clonotype was seen a handful of times. The chain combines TRBV12-3 or TRBV12-4 with TRBJ1-1; 7 nucleotides agree with TRBD1. This CDR3 has 13 residues. Losses at the gene ends were 6 bases for V and 4 bases for J; bases not matched to a gene: 5. The CDR3 DNA reads TGTGCCAGCAGGGAGACAGGGTTCACTGAAGCTTTCTTT. Encoded protein: CASRETGFTEAFF.

This clonotype was seen many times. The CDR3 here is CSVEQYNYGYTF. CDR3 coding DNA: TGCAGCGTTGAACAGTATAACTATGGCTACACCTTC. This sequence joins TRBV29-1 and TRBJ1-2; D not certain. There are 12 residues in the CDR3. Germline CDR1 SQVTM, CDR2 ANQGSEA. Trimming removed 2 bases from V and 1 base from J, with 5 bases in between. Filled out from reference TRBV29-1 and TRBJ1-2, the complete variable domain reads SAVISQKPSRDICQRGTSLTIQCQVDSQVTMMFWYRQQPGQSLTLIATANQGSEATYESGFVIDKFPISRPNLTFSTLTVSNMSPEDSSIYLCSVEQYNYGYTFGSGTRLTVV.

V usage is TRBV20-1 and J usage is TRBJ2-7; possibly TRBD1 or TRBD2 for D (5 bases each). The germline V gene encodes CDR1 DFQATT and CDR2 SNEGSKA (reference sequence). Trimming cost V 0 bases and J 7 bases, with 10 bases left between them. The CDR3 has 12 amino acids. As DNA, the CDR3 is TGCAGTGCTAGAGACGGGGCGACTGAGCAGTACTTC. Its protein is CSARDGATEQYF.

The chain couples TRBV19 to TRBJ2-5, with a tentative D call TRBD2 (5 bases). Trimming took 3 bases from V and 7 from J, leaving 18 bases between them. The CDR3 spans 15 residues. CDR1 is LNHDA, CDR2 SQIVND, per germline (reference sequence). The CDR3 loop is CASSIAATRAGTQYF. The CDR3 coding sequence is TGTGCCAGTAGTATTGCGGCCACTAGGGCGGGGACCCAGTACTTC.

The CDR3 is CASSEPGTAEAFF. The CDR3, as DNA: TGTGCCAGCAGTGAACCCGGGACAGCTGAAGCTTTCTTT. This rearrangement joins TRBV6-5 to TRBJ1-1, with 7 bases identical to TRBD1. Trimming cost V 5 bases and J 6 bases; bases outside gene matches: 6. This CDR3 is built from 13 residues. In germline, CDR1 is MNHEY, CDR2 SVGAGI.

This clonotype showed up many times. The chain is built from TRBV29-1 and TRBJ1-2, with D perhaps TRBD1 (6 bases). The CDR3 extends over 15 amino acids. Germline V CDR1 and CDR2: SQVTM, ANQGSEA. V was cut by 8 bases and J by 5 bases, with 24 bases left in between. The CDR3 protein is CSTPTFWAGTYGYTF. The CDR3 bases are TGCAGCACCCCGACCTTTTGGGCAGGGACATATGGCTACACCTTC.

This clonotype came up many times. The rearrangement links TRBV7-9 to TRBJ1-1; unclear D gene. The ends were cut back, 5 bases at V and 3 bases at J, with 13 bases in the middle. Germline V gives CDR1 SEHNR, CDR2 FQNEAQ (reference sequence). The CDR3 totals 14 residues. The CDR3 DNA reads as TGTGCCAGCAGCCTCATTCCCCAGGACACTGAAGCTTTCTTT. This gives the protein CASSLIPQDTEAFF.

The chain is built from TRBV19 and TRBJ2-2; D ambiguous. CDR3 size: 14 residues. Germline V gene data show CDR1 as LNHDA and CDR2 as SQIVND (reference sequence). The germline V and J ends were trimmed by 9 bases and 3 bases, with 14 bases remaining between them. The CDR3 spells CASNPRTDTGELFF. The CDR3 DNA is TGTGCCAGCAATCCTAGGACGGACACCGGGGAGCTGTTTTTT.

On this clonotype itself: An end of the junction does not agree with germline; a read error may underlie this. The rearrangement joins TRBV15 to TRBJ1-3; no reliable D call. The CDR3 sequence is 13 residues long. Germline-derived CDR1 and CDR2 are LNHNV and YYDKDF (reference sequence). CDR3 region: CATGSGERDTIYF. Here the CDR3 DNA reads TGTGCCACCGGCAGCGGGGAGAGAGACACCATATATTTT.

This clonotype was counted at least ten times. V is TRBV7-9 and J is TRBJ2-7, with D possibly being TRBD2 (7 bases). The V gene lost 0 bases and the J gene lost 4 bases, with 10 bases spanning the gap. The CDR3 covers 14 residues. Germline values: CDR1 SEHNR, CDR2 FQNEAQ (reference sequence). This CDR3 reads CASSLAGGPYEQYF. The CDR3 DNA sequence: TGTGCCAGCAGCTTAGCGGGGGGGCCGTACGAGCAGTACTTC.

This clonotype turned up a few times. An end of the junction differs from the germline gene, which may be a read error. CDR3: CASSGTRGRDSPLHF. The CDR3 DNA is TGCGCCAGCAGCGGAACCAGGGGGCGAGATTCACCCCTCCACTTT. The chain uses TRBV7-9 and TRBJ1-6; 8 bases align to TRBD1. This CDR3 contains 15 residues. Germline-derived CDR1 and CDR2 are SEHNR and FQNEAQ (reference sequence).

As for this clonotype: At one boundary the junction diverges from the germline segment, which might be a read error. This chain connects TRBV5-1 to TRBJ1-2, with a possible D match to TRBD1 (6 bases). The CDR3 is 13 residues long. Germline CDR1 SGHRS, CDR2 YFSETQ. The CDR3 bases are TGCGTCAGCAGTCTACAGGGTAGCGATGGCTACACCTTC. Translating gives CVSSLQGSDGYTF.

The chain carries TRBV6-5 and TRBJ2-2, with 8 bases that match TRBD1. The germline V gene encodes CDR1 MNHEY and CDR2 SVGAGI. The CDR3 has 15 residues. J gave up 5 bases and V 4 bases, and 6 bases lay outside the gene matches. The chain's CDR3 is CASSLQGVRTGELFF. In DNA form, the CDR3 reads TGTGCCAGCAGTTTACAGGGGGTCAGGACCGGGGAGCTGTTTTTT.

This chain connects TRBV12-3 or TRBV12-4 to TRBJ1-1; D is perhaps TRBD1 (6 bases). CDR3 size: 14 residues. Trimming pared 4 bases from V and 7 bases from J, leaving 16 bases between. The CDR3 spells CASSSGGGGLEAFF. The DNA of the CDR3 is TGTGCCAGCAGTTCGGGAGGGGGTGGTCTTGAAGCTTTCTTT.

The V call is TRBV12-3 or TRBV12-4, the J call TRBJ2-7, with 7 bases matching TRBD2. V lost 8 bases and J lost 3; bases outside the gene matches: 10. The CDR3 runs to 14 residues. CDR3 nucleotides: TGTGCCAGCGCAGGCGCGGGAGAGGACTACGAGCAGTACTTC. It codes for CASAGAGEDYEQYF.

The chain joins TRBV24-1 to TRBJ1-1; possible D gene TRBD1, 5 bases. This CDR3 comprises 11 residues. Germline V gene sequence: CDR1 KGHDR, CDR2 SFDVKD. V was pared by 12 bases and J by 1 base, with 8 bases between. CDR3 bases: TGTGCCTTCGGGGGGAACACTGAAGCTTTCTTT. This encodes CAFGGNTEAFF.

This clonotype was detected many times. This chain links TRBV7-6 with TRBJ1-2, with D possibly TRBD1 on 6 matching bases. Trimming took off 1 base at V and 6 bases at J, with 9 bases between the two ends. CDR1 and CDR2 (germline): SGHVS, FNYEAQ. This CDR3 region has 13 residues. This CDR3 reads CASSLESGDGYTF. CDR3 DNA sequence: TGTGCCAGCAGCTTAGAATCAGGGGATGGCTACACCTTC.

The chain joins TRBV6-4 to TRBJ2-7; TRBD2 might be the D (5 bases). Germline assignment: CDR1 MRHNA and CDR2 SNTAGT. The CDR3 has 14 residues. V was clipped by 8 bases and J by 4 bases, with 18 bases between them. This CDR3 reads CASGCDYLYYEQYF. The CDR3 DNA reads as TGTGCCAGCGGATGTGACTATCTCTATTACGAGCAGTACTTC.

This clonotype occurred many times. The V and J genes are TRBV24-1 and TRBJ2-7; TRBD1 aligns across 10 bases. J lost 6 bases, V lost 4 bases, and 5 bases had no gene match. The CDR3 has 14 residues. The germline gives CDR1 KGHDR, CDR2 SFDVKD. The CDR3 loop reads CATSDPGQGGEQYF. Here the CDR3 DNA reads TGTGCCACCAGTGACCCCGGACAGGGGGGCGAGCAGTACTTC.

As DNA, the CDR3 is TGTGCCACCAGTGACGCAGGGGGCGGGTCGTGGAATGAGCAGTTCTTC. Its translation: CATSDAGGGSWNEQFF. The V and J genes are TRBV24-1 and TRBJ2-1; 8 bases fit TRBD1. CDR3 length: 16 residues. CDR1 is KGHDR, CDR2 SFDVKD, per germline. V was clipped by 4 bases and J by 7 bases; unmatched bases: 11.

The chain has TRBV11-2 and TRBJ2-5, with 13 positions matching TRBD2. Trimming at V came to 5 bases and at J to 3 bases, leaving 3 bases not matched to a gene. Looked up from germline, CDR1 is SGHAT and CDR2 is FQNNGV. The CDR3 is 15 amino acids. CDR3 DNA sequence: TGTGCCAGCAGCAAAGGGACTAGCGGGAAAGAGACCCAGTACTTC. Translated, it gives CASSKGTSGKETQYF.

The gene calls are TRBV9 and TRBJ2-5; 8 nucleotides line up with TRBD2. J lost 5 bases, V lost 2 bases, and 8 bases had no gene match. Germline V gives CDR1 SGDLS, CDR2 YYNGEE. CDR3 length: 15 residues. Here the CDR3 reads CASSVGGGGLETQYF. DNA for the CDR3: TGTGCCAGCAGCGTCGGGGGGGGAGGCCTCGAGACCCAGTACTTC.

In this sample, this clonotype turned up a few times. One end of the junction does not line up with germline, which may come from a read error. The V gene is TRBV5-1, the J gene TRBJ2-7; 12 nucleotides match TRBD1. Germline V gene data show CDR1 as SGHRS and CDR2 as YFSETQ. This CDR3 has 15 residues. The CDR3 region is CASSLVGQGAREQYF. As DNA, the CDR3 is TGTGCCAGCAGCTTGGTGGGACAGGGGGCTCGCGAGCAGTACTTC. The full variable domain, in which reference TRBV5-1 and TRBJ2-7 provide the parts outside the CDR3, is KAGVTQTPRYLIKTRGQQVTLSCSPISGHRSVSWYQQTPGQGLQFLFEYFSETQRNKGNFPGRFSGRQFSNSRSEMNVSTLELGDSALYLCASSLVGQGAREQYFGPGTRLTVT.